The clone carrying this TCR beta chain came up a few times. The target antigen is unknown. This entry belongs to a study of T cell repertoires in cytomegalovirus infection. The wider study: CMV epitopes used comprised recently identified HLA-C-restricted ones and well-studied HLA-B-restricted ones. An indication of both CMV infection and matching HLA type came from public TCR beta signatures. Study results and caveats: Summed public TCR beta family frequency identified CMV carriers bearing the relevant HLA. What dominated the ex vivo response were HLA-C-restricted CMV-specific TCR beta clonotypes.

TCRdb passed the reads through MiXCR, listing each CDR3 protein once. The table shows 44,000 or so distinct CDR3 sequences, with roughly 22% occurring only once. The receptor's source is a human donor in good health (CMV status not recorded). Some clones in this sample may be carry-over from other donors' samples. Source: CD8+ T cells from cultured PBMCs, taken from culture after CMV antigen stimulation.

DNA of the CDR3: TGTGCCAGCAGCCTGAAGCGGGAGTGGACAATCGGGGAGCTGTTTTTT. This gives the protein CASSLKREWTIGELFF. The chain links TRBV5-4 to TRBJ2-2, with 8 bases lining up with TRBD2. The trim removed 4 bases at V and 7 bases at J, leaving 12 bases unmatched. Germline CDR1 is SGHNT and CDR2 is YYREEE (reference sequence). The CDR3 contains 16 residues.